These T cell receptor beta chains were read from a single sample in a study of blood T cell repertoires in COVID-19. The table came from immunoSEQ multiplex PCR; TCRdb's copy has only in-frame clones and leaves some out. The data contain 90,000 to 100,000 clones, approximately 90% of them singletons. The sample consisted of peripheral blood. The receptors come from a man between 50 and 59 years old with acute or convalescent COVID-19. The CDR3 runs from the conserved cysteine through the conserved F or W. The D gene is left open where the match is weak. Expanded clones get a size class; other rows say once, few or many, or leave the size out.

V gene: TRBV6-5; CDR3 length: 13; J gene: TRBJ2-7; D gene: TRBD2; clone size: -; CDR3 DNA: TGTGCCAGCAGACCCCCGGGACTAAGCGAGCAGTACTTC; CDR3 protein: CASRPPGLSEQYF
V gene: TRBV5-6; CDR3 length: 16; J gene: TRBJ2-4; D gene: TRBD2; clone size: -; CDR3 DNA: TGTGCCAGCAGCTTGTGGGCGGGAGGGTTCAAAAACATTCAGTACTTC; CDR3 protein: CASSLWAGGFKNIQYF
V gene: TRBV6-5; CDR3 length: 15; J gene: TRBJ2-7; D gene: TRBD2; clone size: -; CDR3 DNA: TGTGCCAGCAGTCCCAGGACTAGCGGGACCTACGAGCAGTACTTC; CDR3 protein: CASSPRTSGTYEQYF
V gene: TRBV5-4; CDR3 length: 17; J gene: TRBJ2-2; D gene: TRBD1; clone size: -; CDR3 DNA: TGTGCCAGCAGCATCCGACAGGGGGCTGAGAACACCGGGGAGCTGTTTTTT; CDR3 protein: CASSIRQGAENTGELFF
V gene: TRBV2; CDR3 length: 11; J gene: TRBJ1-2; D gene: -; clone size: -; CDR3 DNA: TGTGCCAGCAGTGCTGGAGATGGCTACACCTTC; CDR3 protein: CASSAGDGYTF
V gene: TRBV11-2; CDR3 length: 14; J gene: TRBJ2-3; D gene: TRBD2; clone size: once; CDR3 DNA: TGTGCCAGCACCGTAGCGGGAGCCACAGATACGCAGTATTTT; CDR3 protein: CASTVAGATDTQYF
V gene: TRBV11-2; CDR3 length: 16; J gene: TRBJ2-5; D gene: TRBD2; clone size: -; CDR3 DNA: TGTGCCAGCAGCTTAGATGGGGGGGAGGGCCAAGAGACCCAGTACTTC; CDR3 protein: CASSLDGGEGQETQYF
V gene: TRBV11-3; CDR3 length: 16; J gene: TRBJ2-1; D gene: TRBD2; clone size: -; CDR3 DNA: TGTGCCAGCAGCTTCCGACTAGCGGGCGAACCTCGTGCGCAGTTCTTC; CDR3 protein: CASSFRLAGEPRAQFF
V gene: TRBV21-1; CDR3 length: 18; J gene: TRBJ2-7; D gene: -; clone size: -; CDR3 DNA: TGTGCCAGCAGCAAAGATCAGCCCCGCGGACAGGGGACTTACGAGCAGTACTTC; CDR3 protein: CASSKDQPRGQGTYEQYF
V gene: TRBV5-1; CDR3 length: 13; J gene: TRBJ2-7; D gene: -; clone size: -; CDR3 DNA: TGCGCCAGCAGCTTGCAGGGATCCTACGAGCAGTACTTC; CDR3 protein: CASSLQGSYEQYF
V gene: TRBV2; CDR3 length: 15; J gene: TRBJ1-3; D gene: -; clone size: -; CDR3 DNA: TGTGCCAGCAGAGAACAGGGAAACTCTGGAAACACCATATATTTT; CDR3 protein: CASREQGNSGNTIYF
V gene: TRBV7-2; CDR3 length: 16; J gene: TRBJ2-1; D gene: TRBD1; clone size: -; CDR3 DNA: TGTGCCAGCAGCTTACGCGGGACAGGGGGAGGCAATGAGCAGTTCTTC; CDR3 protein: CASSLRGTGGGNEQFF
V gene: TRBV9; CDR3 length: 16; J gene: TRBJ1-2; D gene: -; clone size: -; CDR3 DNA: TGTGCCAGCAGCGTAATGACAAGCCACCCCACCTATGGCTACACCTTC; CDR3 protein: CASSVMTSHPTYGYTF
V gene: TRBV6-2/TRBV6-3; CDR3 length: 13; J gene: TRBJ2-1; D gene: TRBD2; clone size: once; CDR3 DNA: TGTGCCAGCAGTTATCAAGCCGGGACTAGCCTGTTCTTC; CDR3 protein: CASSYQAGTSLFF
V gene: TRBV5-6; CDR3 length: 16; J gene: TRBJ1-6; D gene: -; clone size: -; CDR3 DNA: TGTGCCAGCAGCTCCTCCGTGGCCCGTTATAATTCACCCCTCCACTTT; CDR3 protein: CASSSSVARYNSPLHF
V gene: TRBV7-2; CDR3 length: 15; J gene: TRBJ2-2; D gene: TRBD1; clone size: -; CDR3 DNA: TGTGCCAGCAGCTTAGGGACAGGGCTCCCCGGGGAGCTGTTTTTT; CDR3 protein: CASSLGTGLPGELFF
V gene: TRBV14; CDR3 length: 11; J gene: TRBJ2-3; D gene: -; clone size: -; CDR3 DNA: TGTGCCAGCAGGGGGGGAGATACGCAGTATTTT; CDR3 protein: CASRGGDTQYF
V gene: TRBV11-2; CDR3 length: 14; J gene: TRBJ2-5; D gene: -; clone size: -; CDR3 DNA: TGTGCCAGCAGCTTAACCCGGTCGGGGGAGACCCAGTACTTC; CDR3 protein: CASSLTRSGETQYF
V gene: TRBV5-1; CDR3 length: 17; J gene: TRBJ2-7; D gene: TRBD2; clone size: -; CDR3 DNA: TGCGCCAGCAGCTTGGGACTAGCGGGAGGGACCGTCCACGAGCAGTACTTC; CDR3 protein: CASSLGLAGGTVHEQYF
V gene: TRBV4-3; CDR3 length: 16; J gene: TRBJ1-2; D gene: -; clone size: -; CDR3 DNA: TGCGCCAGCAGCCAAGTTAGCGGACTGACTAACTATGGCTACACCTTC; CDR3 protein: CASSQVSGLTNYGYTF
V gene: TRBV15; CDR3 length: 17; J gene: TRBJ2-1; D gene: TRBD2; clone size: -; CDR3 DNA: TGTGCCACCAGCAGAGATCAACTAGCGGGAGACCGCCGCCCACAGTTCTTC; CDR3 protein: CATSRDQLAGDRRPQFF
V gene: TRBV7-9; CDR3 length: 15; J gene: TRBJ2-1; D gene: -; clone size: -; CDR3 DNA: TGTGCCAGCAGCTTACAGGGTGGGTCCTACAATGAGCAGTTCTTC; CDR3 protein: CASSLQGGSYNEQFF
V gene: TRBV5-1; CDR3 length: 15; J gene: TRBJ2-3; D gene: TRBD1; clone size: -; CDR3 DNA: TGCGCCAGCAGCTCACAGGGGACAGGCACAGATACGCAGTATTTT; CDR3 protein: CASSSQGTGTDTQYF
V gene: TRBV11-2; CDR3 length: 18; J gene: TRBJ1-3; D gene: -; clone size: -; CDR3 DNA: TGTGCCAGCAGCTTAGATCTTGGCAGGGATTTATCTGGAAACACCATATATTTT; CDR3 protein: CASSLDLGRDLSGNTIYF
V gene: TRBV19; CDR3 length: 16; J gene: TRBJ2-1; D gene: TRBD1; clone size: once; CDR3 DNA: TGTGCCAGTAGACGACGAGGGGGCGGGTTGTACAATGAGCAGTTCTTC; CDR3 protein: CASRRRGGGLYNEQFF
V gene: TRBV7-9; CDR3 length: 13; J gene: TRBJ1-2; D gene: TRBD1; clone size: -; CDR3 DNA: TGTGCCAGCAGCTTAGCGGGGACAGGAGGCTACACCTTC; CDR3 protein: CASSLAGTGGYTF
V gene: TRBV27; CDR3 length: 12; J gene: TRBJ2-7; D gene: -; clone size: -; CDR3 DNA: TGTGCCAGCAGTTTAGGCGGTGGCGAGCAGTACTTC; CDR3 protein: CASSLGGGEQYF
V gene: TRBV3-1/TRBV3-2; CDR3 length: 17; J gene: TRBJ1-2; D gene: TRBD1; clone size: -; CDR3 DNA: TGTGCCAGCAGCCAAGGTGCATCCGGGACAGGGTTAAAAGGCTACACCTTC; CDR3 protein: CASSQGASGTGLKGYTF
V gene: TRBV20-1; CDR3 length: 11; J gene: TRBJ2-3; D gene: -; clone size: -; CDR3 DNA: TGCAGTGCTAGAGCCGGGATCACGCAGTATTTT; CDR3 protein: CSARAGITQYF
V gene: TRBV7-8; CDR3 length: 16; J gene: TRBJ1-5; D gene: -; clone size: -; CDR3 DNA: TGTGCCAGCAGCTTAATCCCCGGCGCGGAGAAACAGCCCCAGCATTTT; CDR3 protein: CASSLIPGAEKQPQHF
V gene: TRBV5-1; CDR3 length: 16; J gene: TRBJ1-1; D gene: TRBD1; clone size: few; CDR3 DNA: TGCGCCAGCAGCCCCGGGACAGCAAGTCAGAACACTGAAGCTTTCTTT; CDR3 protein: CASSPGTASQNTEAFF
V gene: TRBV5-4; CDR3 length: 14; J gene: TRBJ1-1; D gene: -; clone size: -; CDR3 DNA: TGTGCCAGCAGCTTGGTCGGGGGGAACACTGAAGCTTTCTTT; CDR3 protein: CASSLVGGNTEAFF
V gene: TRBV5-1; CDR3 length: 14; J gene: TRBJ2-3; D gene: -; clone size: -; CDR3 DNA: TGCGCCAGCAGCTTATTGGGGGCAGCAGATACGCAGTATTTT; CDR3 protein: CASSLLGAADTQYF
V gene: TRBV9; CDR3 length: 15; J gene: TRBJ2-1; D gene: -; clone size: -; CDR3 DNA: TGTGCCAGCAGCGTAGAGAGGGGGTGGTACAATGAGCAGTTCTTC; CDR3 protein: CASSVERGWYNEQFF
V gene: TRBV19; CDR3 length: 17; J gene: TRBJ2-7; D gene: TRBD1; clone size: -; CDR3 DNA: TGTGCCAGTAGTATGGGTATTTCGGGGACAGGGCGCTACGAGCAGTACTTC; CDR3 protein: CASSMGISGTGRYEQYF
V gene: TRBV11-2; CDR3 length: 16; J gene: TRBJ1-1; D gene: -; clone size: -; CDR3 DNA: TGTGCCAGCAGCTTACGGCGGGCGGGGCCGAACACTGAAGCTTTCTTT; CDR3 protein: CASSLRRAGPNTEAFF
V gene: TRBV19; CDR3 length: 15; J gene: TRBJ2-1; D gene: TRBD1; clone size: -; CDR3 DNA: TGTGCCAGTAGTATCCGGGACAGGGGAAACAATGAGCAGTTCTTC; CDR3 protein: CASSIRDRGNNEQFF
V gene: TRBV9; CDR3 length: 13; J gene: TRBJ1-2; D gene: -; clone size: -; CDR3 DNA: TGTGCCAGCAGCGTAGGGGGGCGCGGCGGCTACACCTTC; CDR3 protein: CASSVGGRGGYTF
V gene: TRBV6-4; CDR3 length: 19; J gene: TRBJ1-5; D gene: TRBD1; clone size: -; CDR3 DNA: TGTGCCAGCAGGGAAACCTGGGACAGGGGACATTATAGCAATCAGCCCCAGCATTTT; CDR3 protein: CASRETWDRGHYSNQPQHF
V gene: TRBV6-6; CDR3 length: 14; J gene: TRBJ2-3; D gene: -; clone size: -; CDR3 DNA: TGTGCCAGCAGTTACTCGGGCGGGACAGATACGCAGTATTTT; CDR3 protein: CASSYSGGTDTQYF
V gene: TRBV4-1; CDR3 length: 14; J gene: TRBJ2-7; D gene: TRBD1; clone size: -; CDR3 DNA: TGCGCCAGCAGCGAAGGCAACAGGGGCCACGAGCAGTACTTC; CDR3 protein: CASSEGNRGHEQYF
V gene: TRBV7-2; CDR3 length: 15; J gene: TRBJ2-1; D gene: -; clone size: -; CDR3 DNA: TGTGCCAGCAGCTCACAGGGTAGGACTTACAATGAGCAGTTCTTC; CDR3 protein: CASSSQGRTYNEQFF
V gene: TRBV6-5; CDR3 length: 15; J gene: TRBJ2-3; D gene: TRBD1; clone size: once; CDR3 DNA: TGTGCCAGCAGTTACCGGGACAGTCGCACAGATACGCAGTATTTT; CDR3 protein: CASSYRDSRTDTQYF
V gene: TRBV15; CDR3 length: 17; J gene: TRBJ2-4; D gene: TRBD2; clone size: -; CDR3 DNA: TGTGCCACCAGCAGAGATATAGCGGGAGGGGGCAAAAACATTCAGTACTTC; CDR3 protein: CATSRDIAGGGKNIQYF
V gene: TRBV3-1/TRBV3-2; CDR3 length: 16; J gene: TRBJ2-3; D gene: TRBD2; clone size: -; CDR3 DNA: TGTGCCAGCAGCCGCCGACTAGCGGGAGAAACAGATACGCAGTATTTT; CDR3 protein: CASSRRLAGETDTQYF
V gene: TRBV9; CDR3 length: 14; J gene: TRBJ1-2; D gene: -; clone size: -; CDR3 DNA: TGTGCCAGCAGCGTAGGGGGGGATCCCTATGGCTACACCTTC; CDR3 protein: CASSVGGDPYGYTF
V gene: TRBV6-5; CDR3 length: 12; J gene: TRBJ2-1; D gene: -; clone size: -; CDR3 DNA: TGTGCCAGCAGCCCACATTTCAATGAGCAGTTCTTC; CDR3 protein: CASSPHFNEQFF
V gene: TRBV30; CDR3 length: 13; J gene: TRBJ1-5; D gene: TRBD1; clone size: -; CDR3 DNA: TGTGCCTGGGGGACAGCCGGCAATCAGCCCCAGCATTTT; CDR3 protein: CAWGTAGNQPQHF
V gene: TRBV11-2; CDR3 length: 15; J gene: TRBJ2-3; D gene: TRBD2; clone size: -; CDR3 DNA: TGTGCCAGCAGCCTTAGCGGGAGACCCACAGATACGCAGTATTTT; CDR3 protein: CASSLSGRPTDTQYF
V gene: TRBV4-1; CDR3 length: 14; J gene: TRBJ1-2; D gene: -; clone size: -; CDR3 DNA: TGCGCCAGCAGCCAAGAGGGGGCGCAGGGAGGCTACACCTTC; CDR3 protein: CASSQEGAQGGYTF
V gene: TRBV11-2; CDR3 length: 15; J gene: TRBJ2-1; D gene: -; clone size: -; CDR3 DNA: TGTGCCAGCAGCTTAGATAACGCAGGATTAAATGAGCAGTTCTTC; CDR3 protein: CASSLDNAGLNEQFF
V gene: TRBV7-6; CDR3 length: 15; J gene: TRBJ1-1; D gene: -; clone size: -; CDR3 DNA: TGTGCCAGCAGCCGATCCCCCACAAGTTTGACTGAAGCTTTCTTT; CDR3 protein: CASSRSPTSLTEAFF
V gene: TRBV10-1; CDR3 length: 19; J gene: TRBJ2-1; D gene: TRBD1; clone size: -; CDR3 DNA: TGCGCCAGCAGTGACCCGGAGACAGGGCCCACAAAGACAAGCAATGAGCAGTTCTTC; CDR3 protein: CASSDPETGPTKTSNEQFF
V gene: TRBV5-1; CDR3 length: 15; J gene: TRBJ1-1; D gene: -; clone size: -; CDR3 DNA: TGCGCCAGCAGCTTGGGACTCCGAATGAACACTGAAGCTTTCTTT; CDR3 protein: CASSLGLRMNTEAFF